This T cell receptor beta chain was identified during a study of blood T cell repertoires in COVID-19 (dated by TCRdb to 2020 to 2022). Context from the whole study: The collaborator samples originated in the United States, Italy and Spain and spanned the acute and convalescent phases of COVID-19. Subjects who had been exposed to COVID-19, were actively infected with it, or had recovered from it provided the deeply sampled blood TCRbeta repertoires that made up the dataset. The prospective study material was composed of cDNA or gDNA derived from T cells, B-cell-depleted T cells, or PBMCs. Samples came from the ongoing ImmuneRACE study (first 160 participants) plus 1,254 subjects from 6 global collaborators. Where HLA class I and class II types were available, the types were taken from metadata supplied by the sample provider, not from assay-based typing. The repertoires were made available in a free public database intended to serve as a resource for research on the immune response to SARS-CoV-2. The sample metadata nearly always contained a de-identified subject ID, COVID-19 status, age in years and sex. Study-wide findings and limitations: How much clinical and demographic metadata was included differed by source and by participant, and the metadata was provided uncurated.

TCRbeta CDR3 regions were amplified from genomic DNA by means of the immunoSEQ Assay, a bias-controlled multiplex PCR. The study's own analysis went as follows. The number of nucleated cells in each sample was estimated by amplification of reference gene primers within the assay. To quantify the absolute abundance of each unique TCRbeta CDR3 rearrangement, sequence reads were collapsed and filtered. For each sample, productive Simpson clonality was calculated as the square root of Simpson's diversity index over productive rearrangements. In TCRdb, the immuneACCESS table is reduced to in-frame sequences with V and J assigned. These tables do not hold every clone; where another copy was compared, an unresolved V gene accounts for under half, and the others remain unexplained. V and J calls and clone size come straight from that table; D and trimming were deduced from the DNA. Here the sample has tens of thousands of clones; roughly nine tenths occur a single time. 3% to 4% of the sample is in the top ten clones.

With regard to this clone: What this receptor recognizes is not known. Base qualities are not at hand, and no much larger clone is one base apart.

The collaborating institutions used their own protocols to collect whole blood in K2EDTA tubes. For TCRbeta analysis, collaborator samples were shipped as frozen whole blood, as isolated PBMCs, or as DNA extracted from either sample type. The germline V gene sets CDR1 to SGHRS and CDR2 to YFSETQ. Germline trimming: 4 bases from V, 5 bases from J; junction bases outside gene matches: 6. Including cysteine and phenylalanine, the CDR3 has 15 amino acids. Only CDR3 DNA is held: 45 bases, read in frame from base 1. The sequenced sample consisted of peripheral blood. Recombination connected TRBV5-1 to TRBJ2-5, with 12 junctional bases fitting TRBD1. The TCR comes from a woman in her seventies with acute or convalescent COVID-19. The CDR3 has the sequence CASSPGTGGEETQYF. The sequenced DNA: TGCGCCAGCAGCCCCGGGACAGGGGGCGAGGAGACCCAGTACTTC.